Presented here are 16 T cell receptor beta chains from one specimen sequenced in a study of blood T cell repertoires in COVID-19. The repertoire was sequenced with immunoSEQ multiplex PCR; TCRdb's copy has only in-frame clones and lacks some. This sample has under 250,000 clones, with over 80% found just once. Material for sequencing was peripheral blood. Every receptor here comes from a man aged 25-45 years with COVID-19, enrolled during active disease.

This clone showed up just once. This chain connects TRBV7-2 to TRBJ2-3; perhaps TRBD2 as D (5 bases). The germline V gene has CDR1 SGHTA and CDR2 FQGNSA. The CDR3 loop spans 15 amino acids. Trimming stripped 2 bases from V and 2 bases from J, with 11 bases between. The DNA for the CDR3 is TGTGCCAGCAGCTTAACTCTGGACTTCACAGATACGCAGTATTTT. Its protein is CASSLTLDFTDTQYF. The full variable domain, in which reference TRBV7-2 and TRBJ2-3 provide the parts outside the CDR3, is GAGVSQSPSNKVTEKGKDVELRCDPISGHTALYWYRQSLGQGLEFLIYFQGNSAPDKSGLPSDRFSAERTGGSVSTLTIQRTQQEDSAVYLCASSLTLDFTDTQYFGPGTRLTVL.

The chain uses TRBV3-1 (or the pseudogene TRBV3-2) and TRBJ2-2; 13 nucleotides match TRBD2. From germline, CDR1 is LGHDT and CDR2 YNNKEL (reference sequence). Trimming took 6 bases from V and 5 from J; bases not matched to a gene: 0. This CDR3 spans 14 amino acids. Here the CDR3 DNA reads TGTGCCAGCAGACTAGCGGGGGGGACCGGGGAGCTGTTTTTT. Its protein product is CASRLAGGTGELFF.

The chain links TRBV11-1 to TRBJ2-7, with a possible D match to TRBD2 (5 bases). The CDR3 length is 15 residues. The V and J ends lost 6 bases and 1 base respectively, with 16 bases between them. Per the germline V gene, CDR1 is SGHAT and CDR2 is FQDESV (reference sequence). This CDR3 is CASREDFSRSYEQYF. CDR3 DNA: TGTGCCAGCAGGGAGGACTTTTCCAGGTCCTACGAGCAGTACTTC. Looking up the rest from reference TRBV11-1 and TRBJ2-7 gives the full variable domain: EAEVAQSPRYKITEKSQAVAFWCDPISGHATLYWYRQILGQGPELLVQFQDESVVDDSQLPKDRFSAERLKGVDSTLKIQPAELGDSAMYLCASREDFSRSYEQYFGPGTRLTVT.

The chain couples TRBV7-9 to TRBJ2-7; D is uncertain. Between the trimmed V and J ends, which lost 2 bases and 5 bases, there was a span of 7 bases. The germline V gene has CDR1 SEHNR and CDR2 FQNEAQ (reference sequence). The CDR3 extends over 12 amino acids. DNA of the CDR3: TGTGCCAGCAGCTTAAGCAGGAACGAGCAGTACTTC. Residues: CASSLSRNEQYF. Supplemented by reference TRBV7-9 and TRBJ2-7, the full variable domain reads DTGVSQNPRHKITKRGQNVTFRCDPISEHNRLYWYRQTLGQGPEFLTYFQNEAQLEKSRLLSDRFSAERPKGSFSTLEIQRTEQGDSAMYLCASSLSRNEQYFGPGTRLTVT.

This chain links TRBV6-5 with TRBJ1-2, with 9 nucleotides matching TRBD1. The CDR3 has 14 amino acids. Per germline, CDR1 MNHEY and CDR2 SVGAGI. V shed 10 bases, J shed 6 bases, and the junction held 12 bases outside the gene matches. This CDR3 is CATLRTGTGNGYTF. In nucleotides, the CDR3 is TGTGCCACCCTAAGAACCGGGACAGGGAATGGCTACACCTTC.

J is TRBJ2-7 and V is TRBV6-5; D may be TRBD1 (6 bases). Germline CDR1 reads MNHEY; CDR2 reads SVGAGI. V shed 0 bases and J shed 0 bases, with 9 bases lying between them. The CDR3 sequence is 15 residues long. In DNA, the CDR3 is TGTGCCAGCAGTTACTCCTGGACAGACTCCTACGAGCAGTACTTC. This gives the protein CASSYSWTDSYEQYF.

J is TRBJ2-6 and V is TRBV6-4; 8 nucleotides agree with TRBD1. Germline loops: CDR1 MRHNA, CDR2 SNTAGT. The CDR3 length is 17 residues. V trimming: 0 bases; J trimming: 3 bases; junction bases outside the gene matches: 4. CDR3 region: CASSDSGRGLGANVLTF. CDR3 in DNA: TGTGCCAGCAGTGACTCCGGCAGGGGGCTTGGGGCCAACGTCCTGACTTTC.

This clone was recorded only once. This rearrangement joins TRBV7-2 to TRBJ2-6; 8 bases are a match to TRBD1. Germline lookup yields CDR1 SGHTA and CDR2 FQGNSA. The junction had 2 bases not matched to a gene; V was cut back by 3 bases and J by 4 bases. This CDR3 is built from 15 residues. CDR3 in amino acids: CASSFGQGGANVLTF. The CDR3, as DNA: TGTGCCAGCAGCTTTGGACAGGGAGGGGCCAACGTCCTGACTTTC.

The V call is TRBV28, the J call TRBJ2-7, with D perhaps matching TRBD1 (6 bases). Per the germline V gene, CDR1 is MDHEN and CDR2 is SYDVKM. This CDR3 region has 11 residues. V was pared by 2 bases and J by 13 bases, with 12 bases between. CDR3 in DNA: TGTGCCAGCAGTTTAAGGGACATACTCTACTTC. It is translated as CASSLRDILYF. The full variable domain, completed using reference TRBV28 and TRBJ2-7, is DVKVTQSSRYLVKRTGEKVFLECVQDMDHENMFWYRQDPGLGLRLIYFSYDVKMKEKGDIPEGYSVSREKKERFSLILESASTNQTSMYLCASSLRDILYFGPGTRLTVT.

The V call is TRBV7-9, the J call TRBJ1-2, with no clear D. The ends were cut back, 4 bases at V and 4 bases at J, with 10 bases in the middle. The CDR3 totals 13 residues. Germline loops: CDR1 SEHNR, CDR2 FQNEAQ (reference sequence). The CDR3 protein is CASSSSGAYGYTF. Written as DNA, the CDR3 is TGTGCCAGCAGCTCCTCCGGTGCCTATGGCTACACCTTC.

V is TRBV27 and J is TRBJ2-7, with 9 bases matching TRBD1. J gave up 2 bases and V 5 bases, and 4 bases lay outside the gene matches. This CDR3 is built from 14 residues. Germline CDR1 is MNHEY and CDR2 is SMNVEV (reference sequence). Written as DNA, the CDR3 is TGTGCCAGCAGTCCATGGACAGGGGCCTACGAGCAGTACTTC. This codes for CASSPWTGAYEQYF.

This chain uses TRBV7-9 with TRBJ2-3, with 9 bases that match TRBD1. Germline V lookup: CDR1 SEHNR, CDR2 FQNEAQ (reference sequence). The CDR3 contains 15 residues. J was trimmed by 4 bases and V by 8 bases; bases with no gene match: 10. The CDR3 DNA follows: TGTGCCAGCGGGAGGGGACAGGGAGTCGCAGATACGCAGTATTTT. Translated, it gives CASGRGQGVADTQYF.

This chain links TRBV7-8 with TRBJ2-7; D may be TRBD1 (6 bases). Trimming removed 1 base at V and 6 bases at J, with 16 bases between. This CDR3 has 15 amino acids. Germline CDR1 and CDR2: SGHVS and FQNEAQ. For the CDR3, the DNA is TGTGCCAGCAGCTTAGAAGGGATGACAGGCCTCGAGCAGTACTTC. Its translation: CASSLEGMTGLEQYF.

This chain connects TRBV5-1 to TRBJ2-2, with D possibly TRBD1 on 6 matching bases. V shed 4 bases and J shed 7 bases, with 14 bases lying between them. The germline V gene encodes CDR1 SGHRS and CDR2 YFSETQ. CDR3 size: 14 residues. CDR3: CASSPTGLSGELFF. The CDR3 DNA sequence: TGCGCCAGCAGCCCTACAGGGTTGAGCGGGGAGCTGTTTTTT.

This clone was observed once. The chain couples TRBV28 to TRBJ2-1; 7 nucleotides align to TRBD1. The CDR3 spans 15 residues. Germline lookup yields CDR1 MDHEN and CDR2 SYDVKM. The V gene end was trimmed by 7 bases and the J gene end by 3 bases; junction bases not matched to a gene: 9. The CDR3 protein is CASIPTAGGYNEQFF. Written as DNA, the CDR3 is TGTGCCAGCATCCCAACGGCAGGGGGCTACAATGAGCAGTTCTTC.

This chain joins TRBV5-1 and TRBJ1-4; D unclear. V lost 0 bases and J 6 bases, leaving 12 bases between the germline ends. The CDR3 sequence is 15 residues long. In germline, CDR1 is SGHRS, CDR2 YFSETQ. The CDR3 loop reads CASSLEAGHHEKLFF. CDR3 nucleotide sequence: TGCGCCAGCAGCTTGGAGGCAGGCCACCATGAAAAACTGTTTTTT.